This section outlines one TCR beta chain sequence together with its context. Losses at the gene ends were 1 base for V and 8 bases for J; bases not matched to a gene: 8. CDR3 size: 16 residues. Germline-derived CDR1 and CDR2 are SGHVS and FQNEAQ. This entry is derived from a study of blood T cell repertoires in COVID-19. At the level of the study: Sites in the United States, Italy and Spain provided acute and convalescent COVID-19 samples. Nucleic acid was either cDNA or gDNA, and it came from T cells, B-cell-depleted T cells, or PBMCs.

Original processing notes: Using reference gene primer amplification, nucleated cell counts were estimated. The table came from immunoSEQ multiplex PCR; TCRdb's copy has only in-frame clones and leaves some out. V, J and clone size are taken as reported in that table, and D and trimming were inferred from the DNA itself. The table has 250,000 to 350,000 clones, roughly 88% seen once. The rearrangement joins TRBV7-8 to TRBJ2-1; 10 bases agree with TRBD1. This TCR was sampled from a woman aged 45-59 years with acute or convalescent COVID-19. The sample consisted of peripheral blood. For the CDR3, the DNA is TGTGCCAGCAGCTTAGAAGGGACAGGGGAATTCGATGAGCAGTTCTTC. Protein: CASSLEGTGEFDEQFF.